A selection of T cell receptor beta chains follows, all from one sample in a study of OX40 agonist ivuxolimab in advanced cancers. Repertoires were generated with immunoSEQ multiplex PCR, while TCRdb's copy carries only in-frame clones and drops some. The sample lists about 90,000 clones, 80% to 90% occurring once. Specimen: CD4+ or CD8+ T cells sorted from blood, collected in a trial of the OX40 agonist ivuxolimab. The receptors derive from an adult with an advanced solid tumor such as melanoma, head and neck, liver or kidney cancer. Each CDR3 is given with its conserved first and last residue. A D gene is named only where the DNA matches it firmly. The size field is filled for only some rows; it gives once, few, many or a size class.

CASSEWGPQAFSPLHF	TGTGCCAGCAGTGAATGGGGCCCGCAAGCTTTTTCACCCCTCCACTTT	TRBJ1-6	-	-	TRBV25-1
CASSDDRIYEQYF	TGTGCCAGCAGTGATGACCGGATCTACGAGCAGTACTTC	TRBJ2-7	-	-	TRBV2
CSVVPGTSYGTQYF	TGCAGCGTTGTCCCCGGGACTAGCTACGGTACGCAGTATTTT	TRBJ2-3	TRBD2	-	TRBV29-1
CASGSGANVLTF	TGTGCCAGCGGTTCTGGGGCCAACGTCCTGACTTTC	TRBJ2-6	-	-	TRBV11-2
CASSKRTLNTGELFF	TGTGCCAGCAGTAAAAGGACTCTGAACACCGGGGAGCTGTTTTTT	TRBJ2-2	-	-	TRBV6-6
CASSLVGLDYNEQFF	TGTGCCAGCAGCTTAGTGGGACTAGATTACAATGAGCAGTTCTTC	TRBJ2-1	TRBD2	-	TRBV13
CASSLERSTEAFF	TGTGCCAGCAGCCTCGAACGGAGCACTGAAGCTTTCTTT	TRBJ1-1	-	-	TRBV7-3
CASSSGQSMGYEQFF	TGTGCCAGCAGCTCGGGACAGTCGATGGGGTATGAGCAGTTCTTC	TRBJ2-1	TRBD1	-	TRBV11-2
CAWSGLAGGANEQFF	TGTGCCTGGAGTGGCCTAGCGGGAGGGGCCAATGAGCAGTTCTTC	TRBJ2-1	TRBD2	-	TRBV30
CASSLGWVHTDTQYF	TGCGCCAGCAGCTTGGGATGGGTCCACACAGATACGCAGTATTTT	TRBJ2-3	-	few	TRBV5-1
CASSTSPGNRETQYF	TGTGCCAGCAGTACGTCCCCGGGGAATCGAGAGACCCAGTACTTC	TRBJ2-5	-	-	TRBV25-1
CASSLRFGGWNTGELFF	TGTGCCAGCAGTTTACGATTCGGGGGCTGGAACACCGGGGAGCTGTTTTTT	TRBJ2-2	-	-	TRBV27
CASSLAQGNEKLFF	TGCGCCAGCAGCTTGGCTCAGGGGAATGAAAAACTGTTTTTT	TRBJ1-4	-	-	TRBV5-1
CASSLTELAGGKPYNEQFF	TGTGCCAGCAGCCTCACGGAACTAGCGGGAGGTAAACCCTACAATGAGCAGTTCTTC	TRBJ2-1	TRBD2	-	TRBV7-6
CSAGNPQETQYF	TGCAGCGCCGGTAACCCCCAAGAGACCCAGTACTTC	TRBJ2-5	-	-	TRBV29-1
CASSQDPGVNYGYTF	TGTGCCAGCAGCCAAGATCCAGGGGTCAACTATGGCTACACCTTC	TRBJ1-2	-	-	TRBV14
CASSLEEGGTEAFF	TGTGCCAGCAGCTTAGAGGAGGGGGGGACTGAAGCTTTCTTT	TRBJ1-1	-	-	TRBV7-9
CAWSVGGARGYTF	TGTGCCTGGAGTGTAGGGGGGGCGCGGGGCTACACCTTC	TRBJ1-2	-	-	TRBV30
CAISAGGTADTQYF	TGTGCCATCAGCGCAGGGGGCACGGCAGATACGCAGTATTTT	TRBJ2-3	TRBD1	-	TRBV10-3
CASSQDGLATTYEQYF	TGCGCCAGCAGCCAAGATGGACTAGCGACCACCTACGAGCAGTACTTC	TRBJ2-7	TRBD2	-	TRBV4-1
CASSEGPNTGELFF	TGTGCCAGCAGTGAGGGACCGAACACCGGGGAGCTGTTTTTT	TRBJ2-2	-	-	TRBV2
CASSNQRYGYTF	TGTGCCAGTAGTAACCAGCGCTATGGCTACACCTTC	TRBJ1-2	-	-	TRBV19
CASSVSSPSNYEQYF	TGTGCCAGCAGCGTAAGCAGTCCCTCAAACTACGAGCAGTACTTC	TRBJ2-7	-	once	TRBV11-3
CASSPASPSGGSADTQYF	TGTGCCAGCTCACCAGCCTCCCCCTCGGGCGGGAGCGCAGATACGCAGTATTTT	TRBJ2-3	TRBD2	-	TRBV18
CASSLGAGNGNTIYF	TGTGCCAGCAGCTTAGGGGCAGGGAACGGAAACACCATATATTTT	TRBJ1-3	-	-	TRBV7-6
CASSLAGGPYEQYF	TGTGCCAGCAGCTTAGCGGGAGGTCCCTACGAGCAGTACTTC	TRBJ2-7	TRBD2	-	TRBV11-2
CASSFIGTVSYNEQFF	TGCGCCAGCAGCTTTATCGGGACAGTTTCCTACAATGAGCAGTTCTTC	TRBJ2-1	TRBD1	-	TRBV5-1
CASLDSGNEKLFF	TGTGCCAGCTTGGACAGTGGTAATGAAAAACTGTTTTTT	TRBJ1-4	-	-	TRBV28
CASLAGETDTQYF	TGTGCCAGCCTAGCGGGAGAAACAGATACGCAGTATTTT	TRBJ2-3	TRBD2	-	TRBV27
CASSQRGASTDTQYF	TGTGCCAGCAGCCAACGAGGGGCCAGCACAGATACGCAGTATTTT	TRBJ2-3	-	-	TRBV7-9
CASSWTVGGGANVLTF	TGTGCCAGCAGCTGGACAGTGGGTGGTGGGGCCAACGTCCTGACTTTC	TRBJ2-6	-	-	TRBV6-6
CSVVESASYEQYF	TGCAGCGTTGTAGAGTCTGCCTCCTACGAGCAGTACTTC	TRBJ2-7	-	-	TRBV29-1
CASSQLGSLSYEQYF	TGTGCCAGCAGCCAGCTAGGGTCGCTGTCCTACGAGCAGTACTTC	TRBJ2-7	-	few	TRBV4-2